The 9 T cell receptor beta chains reported below all come from one sample, sequenced in a study of T-cell reconstitution after alpha-beta-depleted transplantation in children. Preparation of the TCRbeta library was carried out with unique molecular identifiers. MiXCR, applied by TCRdb to the PCR reads, yields one record per CDR3 protein. Found here are around 180,000 distinct CDR3 sequences, around 10% of them singletons; the top ten hold approximately 13%. The sequenced sample was PBMCs, obtained before TCRalphabeta/CD19-depleted stem cell transplant. The source of these receptors is a boy aged 2 to 10 with acute myeloid leukemia, due to receive a stem cell transplant.

This clonotype was seen many times. CDR3 sequence: CSVEVPGEKLFF. The CDR3 DNA sequence: TGCAGCGTTGAGGTGCCTGGTGAAAAACTGTTTTTT. The chain joins TRBV29-1 to TRBJ1-4; no clear D gene. The CDR3 runs 12 residues. The germline V gene has CDR1 SQVTM and CDR2 ANQGSEA. The V end was cut by 3 bases, the J end by 7 bases, with 9 bases between.

The sample holds many counts of this clonotype. This chain links TRBV5-6 with TRBJ2-5; 8 nucleotides match TRBD2. V shed 4 bases, J shed 5 bases, and the junction held 10 bases outside the gene matches. Germline lookup yields CDR1 SGHDT and CDR2 YYEEEE. This CDR3 region has 15 residues. The CDR3 sequence is CASSVGWTSRETQYF. CDR3 in DNA: TGTGCCAGCAGCGTTGGATGGACTAGCAGGGAGACCCAGTACTTC.

This clonotype came up many times. The chain links TRBV14 to TRBJ2-1; 8 bases agree with TRBD2. Germline V gene lookup returns CDR1 SGHDN and CDR2 FVKESK. Trimming at V came to 3 bases and at J to 6 bases, leaving 16 bases not matched to a gene. The CDR3 totals 18 residues. In DNA, the CDR3 is TGTGCCAGCAGCCAGGAAGCTACCGGGACTAGAGTTTGCAATGAGCAGTTCTTC. As protein: CASSQEATGTRVCNEQFF.

V usage is TRBV20-1 and J usage is TRBJ1-1, with TRBD1 as a possible D gene (5 bases). The V gene's germline CDR1 is DFQATT and CDR2 SNEGSKA (reference sequence). The CDR3 has 14 residues. Deletions cut 2 bases from V and 1 base from J, with 11 bases between. The CDR3 bases are TGCAGTGCTAGACTGGGACGCCCGAACACTGAAGCTTTCTTT. Amino acids: CSARLGRPNTEAFF.

In its sample, this clonotype was seen many times. The V call is TRBV7-6, the J call TRBJ1-1; the D gene is possibly TRBD1 (5 bases). CDR1 is SGHVS, CDR2 FNYEAQ, per germline. The CDR3 runs 13 residues. Trimming left V 3 bases short and J 4 bases short, with 9 bases between. The CDR3 nucleotides are TGTGCCAGCAGCTTCGGGACTCCCACTGAAGCTTTCTTT. Amino acids: CASSFGTPTEAFF.

This clonotype has at least ten counts. V gene TRBV6-1 combines with J gene TRBJ2-7, with 7 bases fitting TRBD1. V trimming: 5 bases; J trimming: 5 bases; junction bases outside the gene matches: 12. Germline V gene lookup returns CDR1 MNHNS and CDR2 SASEGT. The CDR3 is 15 amino acids. The CDR3 here is CASSLKQQGRHEQYF. The DNA of the CDR3 is TGTGCCAGCAGTCTGAAACAACAGGGGCGCCACGAGCAGTACTTC.

This clonotype was seen at least ten times. The V call is TRBV6-2 or TRBV6-3, the J call TRBJ1-1, with D possibly matching TRBD1 (5 bases). The CDR3 contains 12 residues. CDR1 MNHEY and CDR2 SVGEGT come from the germline V gene. With 9 bases removed from V and 6 bases from J, the gap between germline ends came to 14 bases. CDR3 region: CARGEQDSEAFF. The CDR3 region has the DNA TGTGCCAGGGGGGAACAGGACTCTGAAGCTTTCTTT.

This chain's CDR3 is CASSFLGQGVQETQYF. CDR3 DNA: TGTGCCAGCAGCTTCCTGGGACAGGGGGTCCAAGAGACCCAGTACTTC. The chain is built from TRBV7-6 and TRBJ2-5; 11 nucleotides agree with TRBD1. The CDR3 is 16 amino acids. Looked up from germline, CDR1 is SGHVS and CDR2 is FNYEAQ. The V segment lost 3 bases and the J segment 1 base; nucleotides outside the gene matches: 4.

This clonotype was seen repeatedly, ten times or more. The chain employs TRBV5-4 and TRBJ2-3; 9 bases line up with TRBD2. Per germline, CDR1 SGHNT and CDR2 YYREEE (reference sequence). This CDR3 spans 14 amino acids. V was clipped by 2 bases and J by 4 bases; unmatched bases: 2. Here the CDR3 reads CASSLRLAADTQYF. As DNA, the CDR3 is TGTGCCAGCAGCTTAAGACTAGCGGCAGATACGCAGTATTTT.